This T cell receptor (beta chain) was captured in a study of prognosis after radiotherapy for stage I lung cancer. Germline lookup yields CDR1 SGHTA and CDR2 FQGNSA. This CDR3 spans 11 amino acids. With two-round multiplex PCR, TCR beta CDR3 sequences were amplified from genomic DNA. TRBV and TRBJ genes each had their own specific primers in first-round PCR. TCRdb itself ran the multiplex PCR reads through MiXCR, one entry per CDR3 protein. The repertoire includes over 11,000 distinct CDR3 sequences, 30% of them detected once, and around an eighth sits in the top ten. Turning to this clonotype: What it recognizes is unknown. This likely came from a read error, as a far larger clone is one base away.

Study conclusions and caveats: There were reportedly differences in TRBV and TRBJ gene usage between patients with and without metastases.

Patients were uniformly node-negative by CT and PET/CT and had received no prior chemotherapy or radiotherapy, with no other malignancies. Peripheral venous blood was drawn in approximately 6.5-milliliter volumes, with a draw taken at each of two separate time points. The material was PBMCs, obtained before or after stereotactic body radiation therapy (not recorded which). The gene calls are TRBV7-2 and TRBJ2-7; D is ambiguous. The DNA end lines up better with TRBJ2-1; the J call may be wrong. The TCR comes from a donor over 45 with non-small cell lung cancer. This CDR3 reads CASSSGLVQFF. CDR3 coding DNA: TGTGCCAGCAGCTCCGGCCTAGTGCAGTTCTTC.